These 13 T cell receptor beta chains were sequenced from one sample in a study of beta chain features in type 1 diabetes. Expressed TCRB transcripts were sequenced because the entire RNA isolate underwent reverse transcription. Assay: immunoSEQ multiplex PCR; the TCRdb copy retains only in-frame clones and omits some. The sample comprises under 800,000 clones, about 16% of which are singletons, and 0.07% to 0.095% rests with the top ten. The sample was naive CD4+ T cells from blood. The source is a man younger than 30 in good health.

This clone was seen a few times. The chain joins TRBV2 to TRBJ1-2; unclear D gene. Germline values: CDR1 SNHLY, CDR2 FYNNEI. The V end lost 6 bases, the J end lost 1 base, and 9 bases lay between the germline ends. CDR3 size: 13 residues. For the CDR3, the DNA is TGTGCCAGCAGCCAGTCCCTTAACTATGGCTACACCTTC. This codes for CASSQSLNYGYTF.

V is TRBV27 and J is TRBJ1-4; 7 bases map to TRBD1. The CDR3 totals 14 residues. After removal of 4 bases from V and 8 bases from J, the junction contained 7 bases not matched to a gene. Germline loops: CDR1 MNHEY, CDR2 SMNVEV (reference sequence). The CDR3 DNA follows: TGTGCCAGCAGTTCCACAGGGGCTAGGGAAAAACTGTTTTTT. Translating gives CASSSTGAREKLFF.

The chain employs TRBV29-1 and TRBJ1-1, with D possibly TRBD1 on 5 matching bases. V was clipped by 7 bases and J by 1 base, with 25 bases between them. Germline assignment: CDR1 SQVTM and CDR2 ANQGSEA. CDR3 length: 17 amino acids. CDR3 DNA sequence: TGCAGCGCGCCGCGTACAGGTGGGGCCAGACAGAACACTGAAGCTTTCTTT. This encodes CSAPRTGGARQNTEAFF.

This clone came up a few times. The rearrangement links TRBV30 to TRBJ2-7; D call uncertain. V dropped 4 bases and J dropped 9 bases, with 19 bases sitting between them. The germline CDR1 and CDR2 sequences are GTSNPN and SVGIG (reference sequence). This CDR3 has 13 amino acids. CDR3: CAWTRKGAPPQYF. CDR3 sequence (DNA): TGTGCCTGGACCAGAAAAGGTGCCCCACCGCAGTACTTC.

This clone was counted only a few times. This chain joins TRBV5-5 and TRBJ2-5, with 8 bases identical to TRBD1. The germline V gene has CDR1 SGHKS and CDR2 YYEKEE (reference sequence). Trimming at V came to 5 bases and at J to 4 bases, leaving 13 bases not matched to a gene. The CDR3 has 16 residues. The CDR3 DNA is TGTGCCAGCAGTTCTTTAAGGCCAGGGGGCTTAGAGACCCAGTACTTC. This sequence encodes CASSSLRPGGLETQYF.

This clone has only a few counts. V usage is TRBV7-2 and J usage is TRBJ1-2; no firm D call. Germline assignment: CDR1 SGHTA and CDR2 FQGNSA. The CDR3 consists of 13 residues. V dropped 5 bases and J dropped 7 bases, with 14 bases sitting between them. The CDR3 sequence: CASSQGYRFGYTF. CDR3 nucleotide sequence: TGTGCCAGCAGCCAAGGGTATAGGTTTGGCTACACCTTC.

In nucleotides, the CDR3 is TGTGCCAGCAGAACTAGCGGGAGTAGCACAGATACGCAGTATTTT. Encoded protein: CASRTSGSSTDTQYF. V and J are TRBV6-5 and TRBJ2-3, with 11 bases identical to TRBD2. This CDR3 region has 15 residues. CDR1 is MNHEY and CDR2 is SVGAGI in the germline V gene. The junction had 2 bases not matched to a gene; V was cut back by 6 bases and J by 0 bases.

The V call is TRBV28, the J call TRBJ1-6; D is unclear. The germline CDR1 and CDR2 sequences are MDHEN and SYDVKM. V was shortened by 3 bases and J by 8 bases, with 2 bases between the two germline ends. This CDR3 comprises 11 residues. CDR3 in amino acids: CASSFHSPLHF. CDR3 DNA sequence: TGTGCCAGCAGTTTCCATTCACCCCTCCACTTT.

The CDR3 reads CASRLDRGGQPQHF. CDR3 DNA sequence: TGTGCCAGCAGGCTTGACAGGGGCGGTCAGCCCCAGCATTTT. The gene calls are TRBV2 and TRBJ1-5, with 8 bases fitting TRBD1. CDR1 is SNHLY and CDR2 is FYNNEI in the germline V gene. The CDR3 length is 14 residues. V was pared by 6 bases and J by 6 bases, with 7 bases of the junction left unmatched.

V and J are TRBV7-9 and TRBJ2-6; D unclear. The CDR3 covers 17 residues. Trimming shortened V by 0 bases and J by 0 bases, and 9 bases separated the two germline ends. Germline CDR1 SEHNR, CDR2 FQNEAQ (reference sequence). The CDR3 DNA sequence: TGTGCCAGCAGCTTAGCGATGAGGAACTCTGGGGCCAACGTCCTGACTTTC. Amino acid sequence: CASSLAMRNSGANVLTF.

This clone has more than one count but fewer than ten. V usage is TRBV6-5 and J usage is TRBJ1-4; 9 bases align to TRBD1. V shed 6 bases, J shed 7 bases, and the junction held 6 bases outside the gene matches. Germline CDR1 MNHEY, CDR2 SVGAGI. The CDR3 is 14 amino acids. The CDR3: CASRKTGGSEKLFF. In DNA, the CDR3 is TGTGCCAGCAGAAAGACAGGGGGTAGTGAAAAACTGTTTTTT.

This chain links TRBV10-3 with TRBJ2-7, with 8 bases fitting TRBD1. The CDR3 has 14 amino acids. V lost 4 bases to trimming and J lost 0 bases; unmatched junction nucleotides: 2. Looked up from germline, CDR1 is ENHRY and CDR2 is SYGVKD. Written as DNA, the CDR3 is TGTGCCATCAGTGGAGGACAGGGCTCCTACGAGCAGTACTTC. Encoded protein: CAISGGQGSYEQYF.

The CDR3 sequence is CASSKGGQGGCNQPQHF. The CDR3 DNA is TGTGCCAGCAGCAAAGGGGGACAGGGGGGTTGCAATCAGCCCCAGCATTTT. This rearrangement joins TRBV21-1 to TRBJ1-5; TRBD1, the D gene given by the table, was not confirmed from the DNA. TRBV21-1 is a recognized pseudogene. This CDR3 has 17 residues.